This passage covers 19 T cell receptor beta chains from one sample sequenced in a study of CD8+ T cells in alopecia areata. Researchers sorted pooled cutaneous lymph node cells on the basis of CD4, CD8alpha, NKG2D, NKG2ACE and other markers. Following RNA extraction, reverse transcription yielded cDNA that acted as the sequencing template. Method: immunoSEQ multiplex PCR; TCRdb's copy keeps in-frame clones and lacks some. This record lists more than 250,000 clones, none seen once only, and the top ten clones contain approximately 1.2%. The sample comprised CD4+ T cells sorted from a lymph node. The receptors originated from a C3H/HeJ mouse with alopecia areata. MHC haplotype here: H2-k.

There are a few counts of this clone. Gene names and germline refer to mouse. The DNA ends 4 residues before the CDR3 does, and the rest of the CDR3 is filled in from the germline J gene. The chain carries TRBV13-1 and TRBJ2-1; D remains ambiguous. Germline V gene sequence: CDR1 NSHNY, CDR2 SYGAGN. The CDR3 consists of 13 residues. V was shortened by 0 bases and J by 4 bases, with 5 bases between the two germline ends. The CDR3 DNA, read in part, is TGTGCCAGCAGTGATGACAAGTATGCT. Protein sequence: CASSDDKYA. The CDR3 in full is CASSDDKYAEQFF.

With respect to this clone: The genes and germline here are from mouse. Sequencing ends 4 residues short of the CDR3 end; the germline J gene provides the rest. The chain joins TRBV19 to TRBJ2-1; 9 bases line up with TRBD2. The junction had 5 bases not matched to a gene; V was cut back by 6 bases and J by 4 bases. In germline, CDR1 is FNHDT, CDR2 SITEND (reference sequence). The CDR3 has 14 residues. Partial CDR3 DNA: TGTGCCAGCACCCGGACTGGGGCGTATGCT. Amino acid sequence: CASTRTGAYA. The whole CDR3 is CASTRTGAYAEQFF.

Regarding this clone: Gene names and germline refer to mouse. The sequenced fragment ends 4 residues before the CDR3 boundary, so the rest is inferred from the germline J gene. The chain couples TRBV17 to TRBJ1-2, with 8 bases identical to TRBD1. Germline CDR1 reads MNHDT; CDR2 reads YYDKIL. Losses at the gene ends were 1 base for V and 4 bases for J; bases not matched to a gene: 5. The CDR3 spans 15 residues. CDR3 DNA, as far as it was read: TGTGCTAGCAGTAGAGTCCAGGGGGCGGGCTCC. Translating gives CASSRVQGAGS. The entire CDR3 sequence reads CASSRVQGAGSDYTF.

Details on this clone: Gene labels here are mouse ones. The CDR3 is cut off 4 residues early in the read; its end comes from the germline J gene. The rearrangement uses TRBV31 and TRBJ2-3; weak D call: TRBD2 (6 bases). The CDR3 is 15 residues long. Germline lookup yields CDR1 GKSSPN and CDR2 SITVG. V lost 2 bases, J lost 0 bases, and 12 bases lay in between. The DNA read from the CDR3 is TGTGCCTGGAGTAGGCTGGGGATTAGTGCAGAA. This translates into CAWSRLGISAE. The CDR3, in full, reads CAWSRLGISAETLYF.

Turning to this clone: Mouse gene names apply. The CDR3 end falls 4 residues outside the read, so it is completed with the germline J gene. The genes are TRBV1 and TRBJ2-1; D perhaps matches TRBD2 (5 bases). The CDR3 loop spans 15 amino acids. V shed 0 bases and J shed 1 base, with 7 bases lying between them. Germline-derived CDR1 and CDR2 are NSQYPW and LRSPGD (reference sequence). The sequenced part of the CDR3 DNA is TGCACCTGCAGTGCAGATATGGGGAACTATGCT. Its protein is CTCSADMGNYA. The CDR3, in full, reads CTCSADMGNYAEQFF. Filled out from reference TRBV1 and TRBJ2-1, the complete variable domain reads VTLLEQNPRWRLVPRGQAVNLRCILKNSQYPWMSWYQQDLQKQLQWLFTLRSPGDKEVKSLPGADYLATRVTDTELRLQVANMSQGRTLYCTCSADMGNYAEQFFGPGTRLTVL.

This clone was seen a few times. Here the gene names and germline are mouse. From the germline J gene comes the end of the CDR3, since the read stops 4 residues before it. The chain links TRBV5 to TRBJ2-1; 7 positions match TRBD2. V gave up 2 bases and J gave up 3 bases; unmatched junction bases: 4. Germline V gene lookup returns CDR1 LGHNA and CDR2 YNLKQL (reference sequence). This CDR3 spans 15 amino acids. CDR3 sequence: CASSQNWGIYAEQFF. Partial CDR3 DNA: TGTGCCAGCAGCCAAAACTGGGGCATCTATGCT.

This clone showed up just a few times. Gene names and germline match the mouse. The read falls 4 residues short of the CDR3 end, and the missing part is taken from the germline J gene. The same CDR3 also results from other DNA sequences found in this sample. The V call is TRBV19, the J call TRBJ2-1; 8 nucleotides align to TRBD2. The V segment lost 2 bases and the J segment 4 bases; nucleotides outside the gene matches: 2. In germline, CDR1 is FNHDT, CDR2 SITEND (reference sequence). The CDR3 has 14 amino acids. CDR3: CASSIGGGYAEQFF. Partial CDR3 DNA: TGTGCCAGCAGTATTGGGGGGGGGTATGCT.

In regard to this clone: Germline and genes here are mouse. The sample contains more than one DNA sequence encoding this CDR3. Incomplete CDR3 DNA: TGTGCCAGCAGTGATGAACTGGGGGGGCGCGCT. Encoded protein: CASSDELGGRA. The CDR3 as a whole reads CASSDELGGRAEQFF. V is TRBV13-1 and J is TRBJ2-1; 11 bases are shared with TRBD2. The read finishes 4 residues shy of the CDR3 end, and the germline J gene is used to complete it. This CDR3 contains 15 residues. Germline V CDR1 and CDR2: NSHNY, SYGAGN.

This clone has a handful of counts. Gene names are the mouse ones. The CDR3 is cut off 4 residues early in the read; its end comes from the germline J gene. The chain couples TRBV5 to TRBJ2-5; no reliable D call. Trimming removed 1 base from V and 2 bases from J, with 7 bases in between. CDR1 LGHNA and CDR2 YNLKQL come from the germline V gene (reference sequence). The CDR3 sequence is 14 residues long. CDR3 amino acids: CASSQVQPQDTQYF. The sequenced part of the CDR3 DNA is TGTGCCAGCAGCCAAGTACAGCCCCAAGAC.

About this clone itself: Any gene name here is a mouse gene name. The read ends 4 residues before the CDR3 terminus; that terminus is restored from the germline J gene. The chain recombines TRBV13-3 with TRBJ2-5; the D is unclear. CDR1 and CDR2 from the germline V gene are NNHDY and SYVADS. The germline V and J ends were trimmed by 2 bases and 0 bases, with 10 bases remaining between them. The CDR3 is 15 residues long. This chain's CDR3 is CASSEAYFNQDTQYF. The CDR3 bases that were read are TGTGCCAGCAGTGAAGCTTACTTTAACCAAGAC. Filled out from reference TRBV13-3 and TRBJ2-5, the complete variable domain reads EAAVTQSPRSKVAVTGGKVTLSCHQTNNHDYMYWYRQDTGHGLRLIHYSYVADSTEKGDIPDGYKASRPSQENFSLILELASLSQTAVYFCASSEAYFNQDTQYFGPGTRLLVL.

This clone was seen a handful of times. Gene names and germline refer to mouse. Sequencing ends 4 residues short of the CDR3 end; the germline J gene provides the rest. The same CDR3 arises from other DNA sequences in this sample as well. The chain joins TRBV13-1 to TRBJ1-1; the match to TRBD1 covers 9 bases. Germline loops: CDR1 NSHNY, CDR2 SYGAGN. The ends lost 5 bases at V and 1 base at J; junction bases unmatched: 0. The CDR3 length is 13 residues. Partial CDR3 DNA: TGTGCCAGCAGGACAGGGGGAAACACA. Translation gives CASRTGGNT. The entire CDR3 sequence reads CASRTGGNTEVFF.

This clone was seen more than once but under ten times. Gene names refer to mouse genes. The read gets to within 4 residues of the CDR3 end, and the germline J gene fills in the rest. The genes are TRBV5 and TRBJ2-7; 10 bases line up with TRBD1. The germline V gene has CDR1 LGHNA and CDR2 YNLKQL (reference sequence). The CDR3 runs to 15 residues. CDR3 bases read: TGTGCCAGCAGCCCCCTCCGGGACAGGGGAGAT. It specifies CASSPLRDRGD. The entire CDR3 protein reads CASSPLRDRGDEQYF.

Of note for this clone: Any gene name here is a mouse gene name. The read ends 4 residues early relative to the CDR3; the germline J gene fills the gap. V is TRBV13-1 and J is TRBJ1-2, with D perhaps matching TRBD1 (6 bases). The V end was cut by 4 bases, the J end by 2 bases, with 12 bases between. Germline-derived CDR1 and CDR2 are NSHNY and SYGAGN. The CDR3 totals 14 residues. The CDR3 sequence is CASSRGARNSDYTF. CDR3 bases read: TGTGCCAGCAGTCGGGGGGCGCGGAACTCC.

This clone was recorded a few times. These gene names are mouse names. The CDR3 extends 4 residues past the end of the read, so its final part is completed from the germline J gene. V is TRBV12-1 and J is TRBJ2-5; 11 nucleotides align to TRBD1. The CDR3 is 17 residues long. Germline assignment: CDR1 SGHSN and CDR2 HYEKVE. CDR3 in amino acids: CASSLDGQGARVDTQYF. The DNA read from the CDR3 is TGTGCCAGCTCTCTCGATGGACAGGGGGCGCGGGTAGAC.

This clone was seen ten or more times. Mouse gene names apply. The read terminates 4 residues before the CDR3 end, so the remaining end is supplied by the germline J gene. The genes are TRBV17 and TRBJ2-5, with D possibly being TRBD1 (6 bases). CDR3 size: 14 residues. Trimming shortened V by 3 bases and J by 1 base, and 8 bases separated the two germline ends. Germline V gives CDR1 MNHDT, CDR2 YYDKIL. Partial CDR3 DNA: TGTGCTAGCAGTAGCCCAGGGGACCAAGAC. It codes for CASSSPGDQD. The full CDR3 protein is CASSSPGDQDTQYF.

Regarding this clone: Mouse names are used for the genes. The CDR3 extends 4 residues past the end of the read, so its final part is completed from the germline J gene. The V gene is TRBV5, the J gene TRBJ2-7, with 7 bases identical to TRBD1. Trimming removed 4 bases from V and 0 bases from J; junction bases left unmatched: 6. The CDR3 is made up of 15 amino acids. Germline V gene data show CDR1 as LGHNA and CDR2 as YNLKQL (reference sequence). CDR3 loop: CASSLPGTVSYEQYF. The sequenced CDR3 bases are TGTGCCAGCAGCCTCCCCGGGACAGTCTCCTAT.

This clone was observed a few times. The genes and germline here are from mouse. From the germline J gene comes the end of the CDR3, since the read stops 4 residues before it. Other nucleotide sequences from this sample produce the same CDR3. The J gene is TRBJ2-7, the V gene TRBV13-1, with a weak D call TRBD1 (6 bases). Germline V lookup: CDR1 NSHNY, CDR2 SYGAGN. This CDR3 comprises 12 residues. V was pared by 3 bases and J by 3 bases, with 7 bases between. CDR3 amino acids: CASSVQGYEQYF. The CDR3 DNA, read in part, is TGTGCCAGCAGTGTACAGGGCTAT.

This clone was seen more than once but under ten times. Genes here carry mouse names. The CDR3 end lies 4 residues beyond the end of the read and is filled in from the germline J gene. This sequence joins TRBV29 and TRBJ2-5; possibly TRBD2 for D (5 bases). Trimming removed 2 bases from V and 3 bases from J, with 9 bases in between. The CDR3 is 14 residues long. Germline lookup yields CDR1 MSHET and CDR2 SYDVDS. CDR3 in amino acids: CASSLRAGQDTQYF. The DNA read from the CDR3 is TGTGCTAGCAGTTTAAGGGCTGGGCAAGAC.

Concerning this clone itself: Gene names refer to mouse genes. With the read ending 4 residues before the CDR3 end, the germline J gene is used to fill in that end. V usage is TRBV13-1 and J usage is TRBJ2-1, with 13 nucleotides matching TRBD2. V lost 3 bases and J lost 0; bases outside the gene matches: 6. The CDR3 spans 18 residues. Germline V gives CDR1 NSHNY, CDR2 SYGAGN. CDR3 DNA (partial): TGTGCCAGCAGTGGGGGACTGGGGGGGAGTTATAACTATGCT. Its translation: CASSGGLGGSYNYA. The whole CDR3 is CASSGGLGGSYNYAEQFF.